A selection of T cell receptor beta chains follows, all from one sample in a study of blood T cells in healthy people across ages. MiXCR, applied by TCRdb to the 5' RACE reads, yields one record per CDR3 protein. The sample shows roughly 1,300,000 distinct CDR3 sequences, roughly 59% of them seen only once. The sequenced sample consisted of blood. Source of these receptors: a man between 18 and 29 years old in good health. Each CDR3 is given without its conserved first and last residue. The order of the fields is V gene, J gene, D gene, CDR3 protein. D genes are given only for firm matches.

TRBV9	TRBJ2-1	-	ASSVRELPRSGDEQF
TRBV5-1	TRBJ2-7	TRBD2	AGRPTSGGYYEQY
TRBV20-1	TRBJ1-2	-	SASAQGRVERYGYT
TRBV4-1	TRBJ2-1	-	ASSQVYEHNEQF
TRBV11-2	TRBJ2-6	-	ASIPGGGNVLT
TRBV29-1	TRBJ2-7	TRBD2	SVSGGQRYEQY
TRBV7-2	TRBJ1-1	-	TSSLGAGSNTEAF
TRBV29-1	TRBJ2-1	TRBD2	SGLALGANEQF
TRBV29-1	TRBJ2-7	-	SVRIPLSYEQY
TRBV2	-	-	ASSDPLGEQY
TRBV20-1	TRBJ2-7	-	SALLDPQYEQY
TRBV4-1	TRBJ2-3	-	ASSQTVRGGTDTQY
TRBV30	-	-	AWSVGPEQY
TRBV4-1	TRBJ1-1	-	ASSQDPEGMNTEAF
TRBV4-1	TRBJ2-3	-	ASSRTGFPTDTQY
TRBV12-3/TRBV12-4	TRBJ2-1	TRBD2	ATRLAFTDEQF
TRBV29-1	TRBJ2-2	-	SDMRRFDGTGELF
TRBV5-5	TRBJ2-7	TRBD2	ASSLAPGLEAHEQY
TRBV29-1	TRBJ1-1	TRBD1	SAEGQMNTEAF
TRBV12-3/TRBV12-4	TRBJ2-1	-	ASSLDPKYSGATYNEQF
TRBV7-9	TRBJ2-7	TRBD1	ASSLLSRGLYEQY
TRBV19	TRBJ1-5	TRBD1	ASSTGQSGNQPQH
TRBV6-5	TRBJ2-7	-	ASGPLDEQY
TRBV20-1	TRBJ2-7	TRBD2	SAEKDGGSYEQY
TRBV27	TRBJ2-1	-	ASSLSQGSSYNEQF
TRBV7-8	TRBJ2-1	-	ASIEVVSSYNEQF